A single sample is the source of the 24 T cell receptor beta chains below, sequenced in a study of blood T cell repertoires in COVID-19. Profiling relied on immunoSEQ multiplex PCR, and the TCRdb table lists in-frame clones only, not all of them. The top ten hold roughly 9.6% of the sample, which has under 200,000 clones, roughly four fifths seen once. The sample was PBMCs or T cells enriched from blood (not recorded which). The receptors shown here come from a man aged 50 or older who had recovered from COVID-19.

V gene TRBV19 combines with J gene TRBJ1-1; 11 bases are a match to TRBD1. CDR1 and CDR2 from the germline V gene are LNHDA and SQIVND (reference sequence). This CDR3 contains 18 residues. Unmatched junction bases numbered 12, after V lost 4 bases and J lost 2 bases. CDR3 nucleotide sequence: TGTGCCAGTAGTAGGGATTCCGGGACAGGGGGGAGCAACACTGAAGCTTTCTTT. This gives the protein CASSRDSGTGGSNTEAFF.

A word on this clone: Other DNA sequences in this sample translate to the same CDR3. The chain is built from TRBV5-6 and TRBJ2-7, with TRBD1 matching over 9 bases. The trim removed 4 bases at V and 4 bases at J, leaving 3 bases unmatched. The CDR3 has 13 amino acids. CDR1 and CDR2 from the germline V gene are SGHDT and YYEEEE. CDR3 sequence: CASSRTGVYEQYF. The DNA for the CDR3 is TGTGCCAGCAGCAGGACAGGGGTGTACGAGCAGTACTTC.

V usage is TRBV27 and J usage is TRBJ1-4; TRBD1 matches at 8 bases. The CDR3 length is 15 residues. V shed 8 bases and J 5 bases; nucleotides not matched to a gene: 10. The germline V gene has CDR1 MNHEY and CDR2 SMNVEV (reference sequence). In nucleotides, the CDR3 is TGTGCCAGCGCTCCCTGGGACAGGTTAAATGAAAAACTGTTTTTT. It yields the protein CASAPWDRLNEKLFF.

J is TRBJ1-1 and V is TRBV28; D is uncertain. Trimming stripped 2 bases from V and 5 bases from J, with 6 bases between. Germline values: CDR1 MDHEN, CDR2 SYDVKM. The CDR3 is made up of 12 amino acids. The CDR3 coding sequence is TGTGCCAGCAGTTTACCCAGGACTGAAGCTTTCTTT. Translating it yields CASSLPRTEAFF.

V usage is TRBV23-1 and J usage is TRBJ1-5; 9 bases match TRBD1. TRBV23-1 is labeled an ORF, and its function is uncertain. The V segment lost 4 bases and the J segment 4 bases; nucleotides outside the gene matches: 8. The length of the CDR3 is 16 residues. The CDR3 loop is CASSPDGTGINQPQHF. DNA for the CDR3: TGCGCCAGCAGTCCAGATGGGACAGGGATTAATCAGCCCCAGCATTTT.

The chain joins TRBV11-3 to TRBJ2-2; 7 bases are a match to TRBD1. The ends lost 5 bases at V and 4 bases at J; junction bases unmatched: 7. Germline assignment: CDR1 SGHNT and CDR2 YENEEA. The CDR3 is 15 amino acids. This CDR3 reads CASSHAGGVTGELFF. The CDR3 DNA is TGTGCCAGCAGCCATGCAGGGGGAGTCACCGGGGAGCTGTTTTTT.

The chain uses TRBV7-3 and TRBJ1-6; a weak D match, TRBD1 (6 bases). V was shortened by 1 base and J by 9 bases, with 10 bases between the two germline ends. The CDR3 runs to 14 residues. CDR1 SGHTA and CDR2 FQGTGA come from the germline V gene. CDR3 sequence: CASSLRQGSSPLHF. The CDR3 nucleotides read TGTGCCAGCAGCTTAAGGCAGGGGTCTTCACCCCTCCACTTT.

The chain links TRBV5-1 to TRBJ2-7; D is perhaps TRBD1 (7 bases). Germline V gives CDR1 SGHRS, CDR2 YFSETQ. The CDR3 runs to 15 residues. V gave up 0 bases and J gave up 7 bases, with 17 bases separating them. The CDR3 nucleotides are TGCGCCAGCAGCTTGGGTAGCGGAGGGGGCTGGGAGCAGTACTTC. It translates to CASSLGSGGGWEQYF.

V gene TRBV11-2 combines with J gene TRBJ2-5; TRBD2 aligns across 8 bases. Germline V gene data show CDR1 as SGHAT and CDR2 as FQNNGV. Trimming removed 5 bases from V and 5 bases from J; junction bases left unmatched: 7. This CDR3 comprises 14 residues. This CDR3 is CASSLGGAGETQYF. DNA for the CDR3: TGTGCCAGCAGCCTCGGGGGGGCGGGGGAGACCCAGTACTTC. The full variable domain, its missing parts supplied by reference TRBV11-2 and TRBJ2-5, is EAGVAQSPRYKIIEKRQSVAFWCNPISGHATLYWYQQILGQGPKLLIQFQNNGVVDDSQLPKDRFSAERLKGVDSTLKIQPAKLEDSAVYLCASSLGGAGETQYFGPGTRLLVL.

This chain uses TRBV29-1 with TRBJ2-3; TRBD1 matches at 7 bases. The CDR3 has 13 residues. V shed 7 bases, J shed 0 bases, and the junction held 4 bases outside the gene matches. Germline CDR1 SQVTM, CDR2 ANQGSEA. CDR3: CSATGASTDTQYF. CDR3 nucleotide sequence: TGCAGCGCAACAGGGGCTAGCACAGATACGCAGTATTTT.

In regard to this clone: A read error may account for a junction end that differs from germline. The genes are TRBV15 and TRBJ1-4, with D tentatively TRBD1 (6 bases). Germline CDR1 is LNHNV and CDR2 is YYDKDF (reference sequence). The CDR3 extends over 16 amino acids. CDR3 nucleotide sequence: TGTGCCACCAGCAGAGATTTGCCAGGGGCTAAGGAAAAACTGTTTTTT. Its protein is CATSRDLPGAKEKLFF.

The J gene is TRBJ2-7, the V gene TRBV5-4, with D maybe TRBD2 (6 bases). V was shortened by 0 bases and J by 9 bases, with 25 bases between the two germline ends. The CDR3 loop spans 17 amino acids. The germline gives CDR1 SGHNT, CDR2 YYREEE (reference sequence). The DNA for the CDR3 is TGTGCCAGCAGCTTGGACGCTAGCTTCGGGGGAGTAAGTGGGCAGTACTTC. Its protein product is CASSLDASFGGVSGQYF.

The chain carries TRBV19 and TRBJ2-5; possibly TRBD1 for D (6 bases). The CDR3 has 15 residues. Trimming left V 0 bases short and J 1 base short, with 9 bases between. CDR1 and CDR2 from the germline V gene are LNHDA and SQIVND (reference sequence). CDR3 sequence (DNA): TGTGCCAGTAGTATAGACCGGGACATCCAAGAGACCCAGTACTTC. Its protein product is CASSIDRDIQETQYF.

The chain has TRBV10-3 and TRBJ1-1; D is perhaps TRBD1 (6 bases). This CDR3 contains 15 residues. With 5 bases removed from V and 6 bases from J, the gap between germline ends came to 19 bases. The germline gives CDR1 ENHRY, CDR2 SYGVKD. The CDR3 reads CAISRDLGGQPEAFF. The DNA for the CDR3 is TGTGCCATCAGTCGCGATCTGGGCGGACAGCCTGAAGCTTTCTTT.

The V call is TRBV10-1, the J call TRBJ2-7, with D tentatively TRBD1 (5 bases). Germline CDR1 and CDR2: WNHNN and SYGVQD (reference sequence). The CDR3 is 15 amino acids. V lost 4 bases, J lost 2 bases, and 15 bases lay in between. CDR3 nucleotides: TGCGCCAGCAGTGGCGACAGATACTTGCCCTACGAGCAGTACTTC. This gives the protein CASSGDRYLPYEQYF.

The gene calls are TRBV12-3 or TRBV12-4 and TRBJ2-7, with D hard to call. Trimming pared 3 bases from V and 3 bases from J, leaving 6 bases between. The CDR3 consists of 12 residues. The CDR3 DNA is TGTGCCAGCAGTTTTGGAGACTACGAGCAGTACTTC. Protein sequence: CASSFGDYEQYF.

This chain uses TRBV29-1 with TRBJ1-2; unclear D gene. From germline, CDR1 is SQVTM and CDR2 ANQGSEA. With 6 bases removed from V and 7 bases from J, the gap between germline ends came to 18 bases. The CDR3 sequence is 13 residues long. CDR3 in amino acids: CSVGDGRSSGYTF. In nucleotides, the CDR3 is TGCAGCGTGGGAGACGGACGGAGCTCTGGCTACACCTTC.

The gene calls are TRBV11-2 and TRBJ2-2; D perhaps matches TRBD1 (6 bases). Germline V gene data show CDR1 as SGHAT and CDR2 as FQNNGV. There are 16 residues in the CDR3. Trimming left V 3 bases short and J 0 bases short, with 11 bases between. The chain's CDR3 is CASSFRDRTNTGELFF. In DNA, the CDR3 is TGTGCCAGCAGCTTCCGAGACAGGACGAACACCGGGGAGCTGTTTTTT.

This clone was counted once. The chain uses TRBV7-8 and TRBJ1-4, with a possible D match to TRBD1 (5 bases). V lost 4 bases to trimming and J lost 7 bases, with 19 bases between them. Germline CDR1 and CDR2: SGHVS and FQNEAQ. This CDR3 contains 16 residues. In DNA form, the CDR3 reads TGTGCCAGCAGCTCGAAGGGGCGGCAGGGCGGTGAAAAACTGTTTTTT. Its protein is CASSSKGRQGGEKLFF.

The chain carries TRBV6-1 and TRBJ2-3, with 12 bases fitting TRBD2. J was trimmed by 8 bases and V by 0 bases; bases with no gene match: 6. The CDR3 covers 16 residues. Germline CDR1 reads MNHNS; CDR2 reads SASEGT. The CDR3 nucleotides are TGTGCCAGCAGTGAAGCGGCTAGCGGGGGGGCCGTTACGCAGTATTTT. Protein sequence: CASSEAASGGAVTQYF.

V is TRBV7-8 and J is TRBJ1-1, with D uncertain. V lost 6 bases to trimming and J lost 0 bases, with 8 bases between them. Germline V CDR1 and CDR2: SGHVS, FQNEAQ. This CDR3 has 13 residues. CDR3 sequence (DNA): TGTGCCAGCAGAAATACACTGAACACTGAAGCTTTCTTT. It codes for CASRNTLNTEAFF.

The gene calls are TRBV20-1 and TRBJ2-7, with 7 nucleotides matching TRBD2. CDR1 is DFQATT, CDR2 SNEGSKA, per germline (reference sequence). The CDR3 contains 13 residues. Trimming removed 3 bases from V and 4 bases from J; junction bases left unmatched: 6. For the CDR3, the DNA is TGCAGTGCTAGTCCACTAGCGCGTTACGAGCAGTACTTC. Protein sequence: CSASPLARYEQYF.

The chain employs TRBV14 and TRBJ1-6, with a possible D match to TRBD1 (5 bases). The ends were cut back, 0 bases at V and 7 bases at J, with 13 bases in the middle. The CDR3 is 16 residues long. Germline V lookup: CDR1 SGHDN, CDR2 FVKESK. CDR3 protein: CASSQDRGTLNSPLHF. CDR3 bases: TGTGCCAGCAGCCAAGATCGGGGGACGCTAAATTCACCCCTCCACTTT.

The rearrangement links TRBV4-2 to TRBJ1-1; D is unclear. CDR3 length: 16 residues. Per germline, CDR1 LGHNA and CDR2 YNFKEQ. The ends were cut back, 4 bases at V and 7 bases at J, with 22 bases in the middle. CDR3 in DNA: TGTGCCAGCAGCCCTCAAGTAGAGGATATCTTCGGTGAAGCTTTCTTT. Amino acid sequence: CASSPQVEDIFGEAFF.